One sample yielded the 2 T cell receptor beta chains listed below, sequenced in a study of blood T cell repertoires in COVID-19. Some clones are missing from TCRdb's copy, which holds only in-frame ones; the method was immunoSEQ multiplex PCR. In the table there are roughly 80,000 clones, about 80% of which are singletons. Specimen: peripheral blood. Source of these receptors: an elderly man with acute or convalescent COVID-19.

CDR3 sequence reads: CASSQDVGAGANVLTF. In DNA, the CDR3 is TGCGCCAGCAGCCAAGATGTGGGGGCCGGGGCCAACGTCCTGACTTTC. This chain connects TRBV4-1 to TRBJ2-6, with TRBD1 as a possible D gene (6 bases). This CDR3 is built from 16 residues. Germline V gene data show CDR1 as MGHRA and CDR2 as YSYEKL. With 0 bases removed from V and 4 bases from J, the gap between germline ends came to 10 bases.

V gene TRBV6-5 combines with J gene TRBJ1-4; D remains ambiguous. This CDR3 is 16 amino acids long. Trimming shortened V by 1 base and J by 0 bases, and 9 bases separated the two germline ends. The germline gives CDR1 MNHEY, CDR2 SVGAGI. The CDR3 nucleotides are TGTGCCAGCAGTTACTTGCGGGATGCAACTAATGAAAAACTGTTTTTT. This sequence encodes CASSYLRDATNEKLFF.